The source of this TCR beta chain is a study of beta chain features in type 1 diabetes. Isolated RNA was reverse transcribed in full, so expressed TCRB transcripts were sequenced. The method was immunoSEQ multiplex PCR; TCRdb's version includes in-frame clones alone and lacks a portion of them. The table shows under 300,000 clones, with about 7.8% occurring only once. This clone came up a few times. Germline CDR1 and CDR2: SGHTA and FQGNSA. There are 15 residues in the CDR3. Trimming left V 5 bases short and J 7 bases short, with 17 bases between. The TCR originated in a woman aged 18-35 years in good health. Sequenced input: central memory CD4+ T cells from blood. The chain couples TRBV7-2 to TRBJ1-4; D is perhaps TRBD1 (5 bases). The CDR3 spells CASSLGRAGSEKLFF. CDR3 coding DNA: TGTGCCAGCAGCCTTGGCAGGGCGGGGAGTGAAAAACTGTTTTTT.